The rows below give T cell receptor beta chains drawn from one sample of a study of blood T cell repertoires in COVID-19. Produced via immunoSEQ multiplex PCR; TCRdb's table is partial and in-frame only. This sample has 120,000 or so clones; 65% to 85% occur once, and the top ten carry approximately 2%. Sample: peripheral blood. These receptors all stem from a man between 65 and 85 years old with acute or convalescent COVID-19. CDR3s include the opening cysteine and the closing phenylalanine or tryptophan. A D gene is named only where the DNA matches it firmly. Expanded clones are given a class, and other clones once, few, many or no size at all.

clone size	V gene	J gene	D gene	CDR3 DNA	CDR3 protein
.	TRBV27	TRBJ1-1	.	TGTGCCAGCAGTTCCTTTTCGGGTGGGACTGAAGCTTTCTTT	CASSSFSGGTEAFF
.	TRBV4-1	TRBJ1-4	TRBD1	TGCGCCAGCAGCCTCAGGGGGCCTAATGAAAAACTGTTTTTT	CASSLRGPNEKLFF
.	TRBV2	TRBJ1-1	.	TGTGCCAGCATCCAGGGAACGGTCATGAACACTGAAGCTTTCTTT	CASIQGTVMNTEAFF
once	TRBV11-2	TRBJ2-3	TRBD2	TGTGCCAGCAGCTTAGCAGCTAGCGGGGGGGCCTCGGATACGCAGTATTTT	CASSLAASGGASDTQYF
.	TRBV6-5	TRBJ1-1	.	TGTGCCAGCAGTTACTCGGAGATGAACACTGAAGCTTTCTTT	CASSYSEMNTEAFF
.	TRBV3-1/TRBV3-2	TRBJ2-3	.	TGTGCCAGCAGCCAAGATACTAGAACGCAGTATTTT	CASSQDTRTQYF
.	TRBV6-1	TRBJ1-1	TRBD1	TGTGCCAGCAGTGAACAGGGACAGGGGGCCAACACTGAAGCTTTCTTT	CASSEQGQGANTEAFF
many	TRBV7-9	TRBJ2-7	TRBD1	TGTGCCAGCAGCTTGGGGTACAGGGGTTACGAGCAGTACTTC	CASSLGYRGYEQYF
.	TRBV15	TRBJ2-7	TRBD1	TGTGCCACGGGACAGGGAGTCGCTTACGAGCAGTACTTC	CATGQGVAYEQYF
.	TRBV15	TRBJ1-1	.	TGTGCCACCAGCAGAGAGGGGGGAGGGAACACTGAAGCTTTCTTT	CATSREGGGNTEAFF
.	TRBV30	TRBJ2-1	TRBD1	TGTGCCTCCACCGCCGGGACAGTGTCCTACAATGAGCAGTTCTTC	CASTAGTVSYNEQFF
.	TRBV2	TRBJ1-1	TRBD1	TGTGCCAGCAGGGAACAGGGGTTTGAGGCTTTCTTT	CASREQGFEAFF
.	TRBV19	TRBJ2-7	TRBD1	TGTGCCAGTAGTATCGCGTGGGGGACAGGTTACGAGCAGTACTTC	CASSIAWGTGYEQYF
once	TRBV28	TRBJ1-2	TRBD1	TGTGCCAGCAGTCCACATTCGGGACAGACAAACTATGGCTACACCTTC	CASSPHSGQTNYGYTF
.	TRBV19	TRBJ2-2	TRBD2	TGTGCCAGTAGTATAGTGGGACTAGCAGGAGGAGCCGGGGAGCTGTTTTTT	CASSIVGLAGGAGELFF
.	TRBV27	TRBJ1-5	TRBD1	TGTGCCAGCTCTTACAGGGGTCCTTCTCAGCCCCAGCATTTT	CASSYRGPSQPQHF